This TCR beta chain was captured in a study of blood T cell repertoires in COVID-19. About the study: Specimens from acute and convalescent COVID-19 originated in the United States, Italy and Spain.

This clone was seen just once. Clones were read by immunoSEQ multiplex PCR, and TCRdb kept only the in-frame ones, dropping some. Among 210,000 or so clones, about 88% were seen once, and the ten largest hold around 6.6%. The source of this sequence is a middle-aged woman who had recovered from COVID-19. The source material was peripheral blood.

CDR3 in DNA: TGTGCCACCAGAGGGGGCCGGTATGGCTACACCTTC. Translated: CATRGGRYGYTF. The chain couples TRBV12-3 or TRBV12-4 to TRBJ1-2; 7 positions match TRBD1. The CDR3 is 12 amino acids. J was trimmed by 5 bases and V by 10 bases; bases with no gene match: 7.